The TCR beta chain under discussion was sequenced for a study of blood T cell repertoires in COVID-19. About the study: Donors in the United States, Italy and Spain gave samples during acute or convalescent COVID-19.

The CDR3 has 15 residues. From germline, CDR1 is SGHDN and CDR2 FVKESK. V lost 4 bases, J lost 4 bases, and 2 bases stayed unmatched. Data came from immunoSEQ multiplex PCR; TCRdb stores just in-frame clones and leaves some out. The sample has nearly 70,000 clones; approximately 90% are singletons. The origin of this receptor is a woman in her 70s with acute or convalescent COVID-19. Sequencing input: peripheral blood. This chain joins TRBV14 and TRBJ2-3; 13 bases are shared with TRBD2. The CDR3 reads CASSLLAGGSDTQYF. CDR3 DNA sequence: TGTGCCAGCAGCCTACTAGCGGGAGGGTCAGATACGCAGTATTTT.